Reported below is one T cell receptor beta chain. This clonotype was picked up many times. Its antigen is currently not known. Per-nucleotide qualities are absent, and no much larger clonotype sits a single base away. The TCR beta CDR3 regions were amplified from RNA transcripts. The first round of RT-PCR for the TCR CDR3 was performed with the HTBI primer set and the Qiagen OneStep RT-PCR kit. Libraries were constructed in a second round of multiplex PCR, after which size selection and purification were carried out. Sequencing of the libraries was done on an Illumina HiSeq2000 using paired-end 100 bp reads. For the original study's pipeline: SOAPnuke was used to process the raw data, with reads discarded if the reads contained adapters or uncalled bases, had a mean Phred below 15, or lacked an exact constant-primer or identifier match. COPE v1.2.5 was used to merge high-quality paired reads, and clonotypes were defined as unique nucleotide sequences. Clonotypes were aligned to IMGT TRBV, TRBD and TRBJ reference segments using MiTCR v1.1. The analysis was restricted to V-J combinations with a frequency above 0.0001, which together covered 99% to 99.2% of the repertoires. The TCS score was defined as F50 (clonal expansion) divided by E x V (chaos), with BLOSUM62-based TCRdist calculated between CDR3 peptides within each V-J. Welch's t-statistics and random forest reduced fewer than 550 V-J features to roughly 13, which were used in a naive Bayes classifier (R e1071). TCRdb took the public reads, trimmed them with fastp at Q25, ran MiXCR for clone calling and kept in-frame beta chains. Each CDR3 protein gets just one entry, which takes the most common genes and DNA from the rows behind it. The V and J calls shown here were made by TCRdb, not taken from the authors' results. The sample table lists around 300,000 distinct CDR3 sequences, roughly 13% of them with a count of one. The top ten constitute 20% to 25% of the sample.

Graves' hyperthyroidism was defined as stable when no progression to ophthalmopathy occurred over 18 months of follow-up. The hyperthyroidism patients were between 18 and 65 years old and newly diagnosed, with a disease duration of less than 2 months. Any patient with an uncontrolled infection, another autoimmune disease, pregnancy or lactation was excluded. Clinical symptoms, serum thyroxine and TRAb, thyroid ultrasound, and orbital computed tomography formed the basis for the diagnoses. PBMCs were separated from roughly 10 ml of fresh peripheral blood using Ficoll-Paque density gradient centrifugation. Total RNA was extracted using Trizol reagent, and RNA quality was assessed on an Agilent 2100 Bioanalyzer. This record comes from a study of T cells in Graves' hyperthyroidism and ophthalmopathy (dated by TCRdb to between 2018 and 2020). With regard to the full study: Peripheral blood was sampled at the time of initial diagnosis, prior to any treatment. A discovery cohort of around 100 patients, 43 with Graves' ophthalmopathy and 57 with stable Graves' hyperthyroidism, was used to find distinguishing TCR V-J signatures. An independent validation cohort of around 20 hyperthyroidism patients and approximately 17 patients who later progressed to ophthalmopathy tested prospective prediction of ophthalmopathy. The 75 to 100 discovery patients were randomly split 7:3 into training and test sets. In addition, the study compared T-cell repertoires in thyroid tissue and in blood from five to seven Graves' hyperthyroidism patients. After sampling, hyperthyroidism patients received methimazole starting at 30 mg daily, and ophthalmopathy patients received high-dose intravenous methylprednisolone. TCR Vbeta CDR3 sequencing of approximately 140 peripheral blood samples (about 45 ophthalmopathy, some 75 hyperthyroidism and some 17 progressor patients) is reported in the paper. General conclusions and limits of the study: A model built on a 13 V-J signature distinguished ophthalmopathy from stable hyperthyroidism, reaching about 88% sensitivity and 81.08% specificity in cross-validation and 80%/75% in testing. In validation, progression to ophthalmopathy was predicted by the model with 65% to 71% sensitivity and 72% to 80% specificity, a median of roughly 6 months before onset. No statistical method was used to fix the sample size in advance, and group allocation was not hidden from the investigators. Most expanded thyroid clonotypes (frequency above 0.001) were also detected in blood, suggesting blood repertoires may reflect thyroid immune responses.

Reading from cysteine to phenylalanine, the CDR3 counts 17 amino acids. Solely the CDR3 DNA is kept, with 51 bases framed from the first base. Compared with germline, V lacks 1 base and J lacks 8 bases; bases without a gene match: 8. The origin of this receptor is a woman in her twenties or thirties with Graves' hyperthyroidism. This sequence uses TRBV12-3 or TRBV12-4 and TRBJ2-1, with TRBD2 identical over 13 junction bases. Sequenced input: blood. The bases are TGTGCCAGCAGTTTAGTCCCGAGGACTAGCGGGAGTTATGAGCAGTTCTTC. It codes for CASSLVPRTSGSYEQFF.